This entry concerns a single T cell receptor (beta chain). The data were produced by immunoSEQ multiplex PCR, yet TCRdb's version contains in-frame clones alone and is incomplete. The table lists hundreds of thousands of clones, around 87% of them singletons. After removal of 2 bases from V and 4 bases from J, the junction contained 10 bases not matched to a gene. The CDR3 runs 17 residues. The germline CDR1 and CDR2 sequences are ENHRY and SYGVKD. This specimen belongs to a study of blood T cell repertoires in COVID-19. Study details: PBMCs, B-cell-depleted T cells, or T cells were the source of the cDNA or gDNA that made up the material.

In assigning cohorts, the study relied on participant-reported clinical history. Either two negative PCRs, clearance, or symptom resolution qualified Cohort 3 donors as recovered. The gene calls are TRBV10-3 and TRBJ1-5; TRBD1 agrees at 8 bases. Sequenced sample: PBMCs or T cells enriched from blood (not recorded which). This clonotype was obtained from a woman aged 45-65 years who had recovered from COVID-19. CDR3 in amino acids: CAISEPYRTGFNQPQHF. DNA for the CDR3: TGTGCCATCAGTGAGCCATACAGGACAGGGTTTAATCAGCCCCAGCATTTT.